This T cell receptor beta chain was obtained from a study of PD-1 and CTLA-4 blockade in melanoma listed by TCRdb under 2021. Context from the whole study: The study compared how PD-1 blockade and CTLA-4 blockade affected the melanoma-reactive CD8 T cell response in patients with melanoma.

V is reduced by 0 bases and J by 9 bases, leaving a spacing of 9 bases between them. The CDR3 starts with the cysteine, ends with the phenylalanine, and has 13 residues. The CDR3 DNA has 39 bases and is translated from base 1. The germline V gene supplies CDR1 MNHEY and CDR2 SVGEGT. The receptor library was made with the immunoSEQ multiplex PCR assay. TCRdb provides this immuneACCESS table in a form limited to in-frame rearrangements. Some clones are lacking; in checked studies, under half of them reflect an unresolved V gene, and why the rest are absent is not known. Within this sample are around 12,000 clones, with 75% to 85% of them counted one time only. The ten largest clones capture under 35% of the sample. This clone is regarded as medium-sized (0.01 to 0.1%). This clone's antigen is unknown. No base quality information exists; no much larger clone differs at one position.

The rearranged chain carries TRBV6-2 or TRBV6-3 and TRBJ2-1, and perhaps TRBD2 as D gene, on 5 matching bases. The TCR originated in a human donor with melanoma. Sample: CD8+ T cells from peripheral blood, taken from a patient given anti-PD-1 treatment. The DNA is TGTGCCAGCAGTTACTCGCAAGGAGGTGAGCAGTTCTTC. This yields the protein CASSYSQGGEQFF.